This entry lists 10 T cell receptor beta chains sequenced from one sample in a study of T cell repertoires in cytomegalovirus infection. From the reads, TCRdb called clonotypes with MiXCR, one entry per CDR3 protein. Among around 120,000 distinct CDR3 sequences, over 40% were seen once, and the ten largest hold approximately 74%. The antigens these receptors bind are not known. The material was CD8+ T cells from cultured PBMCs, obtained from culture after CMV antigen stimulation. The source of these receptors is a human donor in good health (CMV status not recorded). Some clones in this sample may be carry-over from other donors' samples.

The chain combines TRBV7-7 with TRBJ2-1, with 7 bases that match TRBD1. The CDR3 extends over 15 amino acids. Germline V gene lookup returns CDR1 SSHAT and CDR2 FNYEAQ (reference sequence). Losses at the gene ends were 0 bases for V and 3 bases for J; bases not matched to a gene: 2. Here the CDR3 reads CASSLARTGYNEQFF. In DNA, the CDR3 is TGTGCCAGCAGCTTAGCAAGGACAGGCTACAATGAGCAGTTCTTC.

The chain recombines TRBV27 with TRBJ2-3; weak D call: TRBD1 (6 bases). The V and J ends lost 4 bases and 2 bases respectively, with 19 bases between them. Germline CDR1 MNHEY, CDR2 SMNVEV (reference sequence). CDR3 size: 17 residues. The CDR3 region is CASSSSPGVLDTDTQYF. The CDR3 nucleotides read TGTGCCAGCAGTTCTTCTCCAGGGGTGCTTGACACAGATACGCAGTATTTT.

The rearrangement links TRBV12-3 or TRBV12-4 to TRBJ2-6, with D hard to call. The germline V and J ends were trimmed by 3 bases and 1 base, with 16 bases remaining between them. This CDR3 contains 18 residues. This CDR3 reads CASSFLALEFSGANVLTF. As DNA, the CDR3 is TGTGCCAGCAGTTTCTTGGCCCTTGAGTTTTCTGGGGCCAACGTCCTGACTTTC.

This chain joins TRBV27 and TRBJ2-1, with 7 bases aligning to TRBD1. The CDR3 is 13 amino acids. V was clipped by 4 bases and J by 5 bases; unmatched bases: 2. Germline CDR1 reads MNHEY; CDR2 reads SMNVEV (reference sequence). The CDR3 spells CASSWTGNNEQFF. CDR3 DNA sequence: TGTGCCAGCAGTTGGACAGGTAACAATGAGCAGTTCTTC.

This chain's CDR3 is CASFGEQRPYEQYF. The DNA of the CDR3 is TGCGCCAGCTTTGGGGAACAGAGACCCTACGAGCAGTACTTC. The chain links TRBV5-1 to TRBJ2-7, with D hard to call. The CDR3 spans 14 residues. Germline values: CDR1 SGHRS, CDR2 YFSETQ. V was trimmed by 7 bases and J by 2 bases, leaving 16 bases between them. The full variable domain, in which reference TRBV5-1 and TRBJ2-7 provide the parts outside the CDR3, is KAGVTQTPRYLIKTRGQQVTLSCSPISGHRSVSWYQQTPGQGLQFLFEYFSETQRNKGNFPGRFSGRQFSNSRSEMNVSTLELGDSALYLCASFGEQRPYEQYFGPGTRLTVT.

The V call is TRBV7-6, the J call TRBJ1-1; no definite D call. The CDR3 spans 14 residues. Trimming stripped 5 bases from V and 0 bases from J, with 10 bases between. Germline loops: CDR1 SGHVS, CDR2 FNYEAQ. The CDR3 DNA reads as TGTGCCAGCAGCGCCGGACGGTTGAACACTGAAGCTTTCTTT. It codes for CASSAGRLNTEAFF. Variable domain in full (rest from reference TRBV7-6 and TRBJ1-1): GAGVSQSPRYKVTKRGQDVALRCDPISGHVSLYWYRQALGQGPEFLTYFNYEAQQDKSGLPNDRFSAERPEGSISTLTIQRTEQRDSAMYRCASSAGRLNTEAFFGQGTRLTVV.

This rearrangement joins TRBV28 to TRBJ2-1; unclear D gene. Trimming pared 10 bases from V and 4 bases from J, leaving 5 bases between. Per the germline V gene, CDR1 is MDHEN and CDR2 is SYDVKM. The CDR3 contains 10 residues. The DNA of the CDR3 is TGTGCCACAGTATACAATGAGCAGTTCTTC. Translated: CATVYNEQFF. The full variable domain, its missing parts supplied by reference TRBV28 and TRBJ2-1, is DVKVTQSSRYLVKRTGEKVFLECVQDMDHENMFWYRQDPGLGLRLIYFSYDVKMKEKGDIPEGYSVSREKKERFSLILESASTNQTSMYLCATVYNEQFFGPGTRLTVL.

The CDR3 DNA follows: TGTGCCAGCAGACAGACAGGGAGTCATGAAAAACTGTTTTTT. Translating it yields CASRQTGSHEKLFF. The chain joins TRBV27 to TRBJ1-4; 7 bases are shared with TRBD1. The germline CDR1 and CDR2 sequences are MNHEY and SMNVEV (reference sequence). V dropped 6 bases and J dropped 6; count of bases not matched to a gene: 7. The CDR3 extends over 14 amino acids.

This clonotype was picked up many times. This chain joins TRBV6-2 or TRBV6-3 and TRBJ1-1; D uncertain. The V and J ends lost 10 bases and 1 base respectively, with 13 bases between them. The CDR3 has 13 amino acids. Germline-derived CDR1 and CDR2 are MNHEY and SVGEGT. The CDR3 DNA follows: TGTGCCACCCGTTTGATGGGGAACACTGAAGCTTTCTTT. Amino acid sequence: CATRLMGNTEAFF.

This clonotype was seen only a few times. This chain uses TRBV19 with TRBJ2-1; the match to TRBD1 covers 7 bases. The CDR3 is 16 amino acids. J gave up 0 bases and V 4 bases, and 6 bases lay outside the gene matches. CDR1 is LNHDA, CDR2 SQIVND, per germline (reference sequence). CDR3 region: CASSTLGQFSYNEQFF. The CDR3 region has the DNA TGTGCCAGTAGTACCTTGGGACAGTTCTCCTACAATGAGCAGTTCTTC.